A single sample gave rise to the 18 T cell receptor beta chains below, sequenced in a study of T cell responses to AZD1222 COVID-19 vaccine. Using immunoSEQ multiplex PCR, the repertoire was profiled, and TCRdb retains in-frame clones only, with some absent. The sample contains some 130,000 clones, over 90% of which appear only once. This material consisted of peripheral blood, taken on day 0 of AZD1222 vaccination. The source of these receptors is an adult in good health.

Written as DNA, the CDR3 is TGTGCCTCGAACCGGGGGGAGGAAGGCTACACCTTC. It specifies CASNRGEEGYTF. The genes are TRBV10-3 and TRBJ1-2; tentatively, D is TRBD1 (5 bases). V was cut by 11 bases and J by 8 bases, with 18 bases left in between. CDR1 and CDR2 (germline): ENHRY, SYGVKD. This CDR3 contains 12 residues.

V gene TRBV27 combines with J gene TRBJ1-2; D perhaps matches TRBD1 (6 bases). CDR1 and CDR2 from the germline V gene are MNHEY and SMNVEV (reference sequence). With 0 bases removed from V and 8 bases from J, the gap between germline ends came to 16 bases. This CDR3 has 15 residues. CDR3: CASSLSSEGGSGYTF. The CDR3 DNA reads as TGTGCCAGCAGTTTATCTTCTGAGGGGGGGTCCGGCTACACCTTC.

This clone was counted once. The rearrangement links TRBV10-3 to TRBJ2-7; 14 bases line up with TRBD2. V trimming: 1 base; J trimming: 1 base; junction bases outside the gene matches: 3. The CDR3 loop spans 17 amino acids. From germline, CDR1 is ENHRY and CDR2 SYGVKD. This CDR3 reads CAISEYGTSGGSYEQYF. Written as DNA, the CDR3 is TGTGCCATCAGTGAGTATGGGACTAGCGGGGGTTCCTACGAGCAGTACTTC.

The chain uses TRBV2 and TRBJ1-1; D gene uncertain. CDR3 length: 15 amino acids. Trimming pared 4 bases from V and 5 bases from J, leaving 17 bases between. Germline values: CDR1 SNHLY, CDR2 FYNNEI. The CDR3 spells CASSAPTRQETEAFF. For the CDR3, the DNA is TGTGCCAGCAGTGCCCCCACCCGGCAGGAGACTGAAGCTTTCTTT.

The chain joins TRBV20-1 to TRBJ2-3; no firm D call. Trimming removed 5 bases at V and 1 base at J, with 4 bases between. Germline V lookup: CDR1 DFQATT, CDR2 SNEGSKA (reference sequence). The CDR3 loop spans 11 amino acids. In DNA, the CDR3 is TGCAGTGCTGAGCGCACAGATACGCAGTATTTT. It encodes CSAERTDTQYF.

The chain combines TRBV5-5 with TRBJ1-2; D is ambiguous. V lost 3 bases, J lost 10 bases, and 10 bases lay in between. This CDR3 is 11 amino acids long. Germline CDR1 is SGHKS and CDR2 is YYEKEE (reference sequence). The CDR3 loop reads CASSSQGIYTF. CDR3 DNA: TGTGCCAGCAGCTCCCAAGGGATCTACACCTTC.

This clone was counted once. The chain couples TRBV28 to TRBJ1-1; no definite D call. Trimming shortened V by 4 bases and J by 5 bases, and 8 bases separated the two germline ends. The CDR3 has 12 residues. The germline gives CDR1 MDHEN, CDR2 SYDVKM. The CDR3 loop is CASSSHSTEAFF. The CDR3 DNA is TGTGCCAGCAGTTCTCACTCGACTGAAGCTTTCTTT.

The rearrangement uses TRBV28 and TRBJ2-7; D not certain. Per the germline V gene, CDR1 is MDHEN and CDR2 is SYDVKM. Trimming stripped 2 bases from V and 7 bases from J, with 9 bases between. The CDR3 has 12 residues. CDR3 region: CASSLGAEEQYF. CDR3 DNA sequence: TGTGCCAGCAGTTTAGGTGCCGAAGAGCAGTACTTC.

The J gene is TRBJ2-3, the V gene TRBV7-2; TRBD2 matches at 10 bases. In germline, CDR1 is SGHTA, CDR2 FQGNSA. The ends lost 6 bases at V and 4 bases at J; junction bases unmatched: 7. The length of the CDR3 is 15 residues. As DNA, the CDR3 is TGTGCCAGCAGACCTAGCGGGAGTGAGGCAGATACGCAGTATTTT. This translates into CASRPSGSEADTQYF.

This clone has only a few counts. The chain links TRBV6-5 to TRBJ1-2; D uncertain. Germline values: CDR1 MNHEY, CDR2 SVGAGI. V lost 4 bases and J lost 0, with 12 bases in between. The CDR3 runs 15 residues. The CDR3 DNA reads TGTGCCAGCAGTTTCGACGGGATATCTAACTATGGCTACACCTTC. It is translated as CASSFDGISNYGYTF.

The chain joins TRBV11-2 to TRBJ2-1; TRBD2 matches 12 bases. Germline loops: CDR1 SGHAT, CDR2 FQNNGV. This CDR3 is built from 19 residues. The V segment lost 8 bases and the J segment 0 bases; nucleotides outside the gene matches: 14. The CDR3 sequence: CASSLTSGRTLSSYNEQFF. The CDR3 bases are TGTGCCAGCTCCTTAACTAGCGGGAGGACACTCAGCTCCTACAATGAGCAGTTCTTC.

V and J are TRBV19 and TRBJ1-4; possibly TRBD1 for D (6 bases). Trimming took off 4 bases at V and 4 bases at J, with 10 bases between the two ends. Germline loops: CDR1 LNHDA, CDR2 SQIVND (reference sequence). CDR3 size: 14 residues. CDR3 residues: CASSRGRLNEKLFF. As DNA, the CDR3 is TGTGCCAGTAGTAGGGGGCGGCTTAATGAAAAACTGTTTTTT.

This rearrangement joins TRBV4-1 to TRBJ1-5; a weak D match, TRBD1 (5 bases). The V gene's germline CDR1 is MGHRA and CDR2 YSYEKL. The V end was cut by 3 bases, the J end by 5 bases, with 11 bases between. This CDR3 has 14 residues. CDR3 bases: TGCGCCAGCAGCCAGGTCAGGGTGTATCAGCCCCAGCATTTT. Translation: CASSQVRVYQPQHF.

The chain links TRBV20-1 to TRBJ2-7; 7 nucleotides line up with TRBD2. The CDR3 covers 14 residues. The V and J ends lost 3 bases and 6 bases, in that order; junction bases with no gene match: 11. The germline V gene encodes CDR1 DFQATT and CDR2 SNEGSKA (reference sequence). The CDR3 DNA reads TGCAGTGCTAGTAGACTAGCCGAGAAGGGCGAGCAGTACTTC. Residues: CSASRLAEKGEQYF.

The J gene is TRBJ1-2, the V gene TRBV6-5, with 8 bases aligning to TRBD1. Germline-derived CDR1 and CDR2 are MNHEY and SVGAGI. V lost 4 bases to trimming and J lost 8 bases; unmatched junction nucleotides: 12. The length of the CDR3 is 15 residues. In nucleotides, the CDR3 is TGTGCCAGCAGTTCTGTAGACAGGGGTGTACGGGGCTACACCTTC. It encodes CASSSVDRGVRGYTF.

V gene TRBV29-1 combines with J gene TRBJ2-5; 9 positions match TRBD1. Germline-derived CDR1 and CDR2 are SQVTM and ANQGSEA. The CDR3 contains 14 residues. Trimming cost V 0 bases and J 4 bases; bases outside gene matches: 3. The CDR3 is CSVEEGTGRETQYF. The DNA of the CDR3 is TGCAGCGTTGAAGAGGGGACAGGGCGAGAGACCCAGTACTTC. The full variable domain, completed using reference TRBV29-1 and TRBJ2-5, is SAVISQKPSRDICQRGTSLTIQCQVDSQVTMMFWYRQQPGQSLTLIATANQGSEATYESGFVIDKFPISRPNLTFSTLTVSNMSPEDSSIYLCSVEEGTGRETQYFGPGTRLLVL.

The genes are TRBV13 and TRBJ1-3; D may be TRBD1 (6 bases). Germline assignment: CDR1 PRHDT and CDR2 FYEKMQ (reference sequence). There are 15 residues in the CDR3. V was trimmed by 4 bases and J by 0 bases, leaving 10 bases between them. The CDR3 DNA is TGTGCCAGCAGCTCCCGGACAGCCTCTGGAAACACCATATATTTT. Protein sequence: CASSSRTASGNTIYF.

The chain recombines TRBV29-1 with TRBJ1-6; D unresolved. The CDR3 is made up of 15 amino acids. The V gene's germline CDR1 is SQVTM and CDR2 ANQGSEA. The V and J ends lost 2 bases and 11 bases respectively, with 19 bases between them. The CDR3 sequence is CSVETRGGNRPPLHF. CDR3 nucleotide sequence: TGCAGCGTTGAAACCCGGGGAGGGAATAGGCCACCCCTCCACTTT. Combining the CDR3 with reference TRBV29-1 and TRBJ1-6 gives the whole variable domain SAVISQKPSRDICQRGTSLTIQCQVDSQVTMMFWYRQQPGQSLTLIATANQGSEATYESGFVIDKFPISRPNLTFSTLTVSNMSPEDSSIYLCSVETRGGNRPPLHFGNGTRLTVT.